The clone carrying this T cell receptor beta chain was seen a handful of times. TCRdb ran MiXCR on the RT-PCR reads and lists one entry per CDR3 protein. Counted here are about 680,000 distinct CDR3 sequences, 12% to 15% occurring once; the ten biggest clones make up 3.6%. This clonotype originated in a female donor in good health, serving as a healthy control. Specimen: memory CD4+ T cells from blood.

CDR3 DNA sequence: TGTGCCAGCGCATACAGCGCATACACTGAAGCTTTCTTT. Translating gives CASAYSAYTEAFF. The J gene is TRBJ1-1, the V gene TRBV6-6, with D uncertain. Germline assignment: CDR1 MNHNY and CDR2 SVGAGI (reference sequence). The V and J ends lost 8 bases and 3 bases respectively, with 13 bases between them. The CDR3 is 13 residues long.